Here is one T cell receptor beta chain with its context. The germline gene is not matched at one end of the junction; a read error may be the cause. Constant-segment primers and 5'RACE yielded cDNA libraries for TCR alpha and TCR beta, each carrying sample barcodes and UMIs. Via MiXCR, TCRdb re-called the 5' RACE reads, giving one row per CDR3 protein. The repertoire holds fewer than 250,000 distinct CDR3 sequences, roughly a tenth seen once, with approximately 2.8% in the top ten. This specimen comes from a study of T-cell memory formation after mild COVID-19. The CDR3 is made up of 12 amino acids. In germline, CDR1 is MDHEN, CDR2 SYDVKM.

The chain combines TRBV28 with TRBJ1-5; the D gene is possibly TRBD1 (5 bases). The receptor was derived from a man aged 18 to 35 who had mild COVID-19 (a few samples of this study predate the infection). Cell type and time point are not known. The source material was PBMCs or a T cell subset sorted from them (not recorded which). The CDR3 sequence: CASSWGNKPQHF. The DNA for the CDR3 is TGTGCCAGCAGTTGGGGCAATAAGCCCCAGCATTTT.